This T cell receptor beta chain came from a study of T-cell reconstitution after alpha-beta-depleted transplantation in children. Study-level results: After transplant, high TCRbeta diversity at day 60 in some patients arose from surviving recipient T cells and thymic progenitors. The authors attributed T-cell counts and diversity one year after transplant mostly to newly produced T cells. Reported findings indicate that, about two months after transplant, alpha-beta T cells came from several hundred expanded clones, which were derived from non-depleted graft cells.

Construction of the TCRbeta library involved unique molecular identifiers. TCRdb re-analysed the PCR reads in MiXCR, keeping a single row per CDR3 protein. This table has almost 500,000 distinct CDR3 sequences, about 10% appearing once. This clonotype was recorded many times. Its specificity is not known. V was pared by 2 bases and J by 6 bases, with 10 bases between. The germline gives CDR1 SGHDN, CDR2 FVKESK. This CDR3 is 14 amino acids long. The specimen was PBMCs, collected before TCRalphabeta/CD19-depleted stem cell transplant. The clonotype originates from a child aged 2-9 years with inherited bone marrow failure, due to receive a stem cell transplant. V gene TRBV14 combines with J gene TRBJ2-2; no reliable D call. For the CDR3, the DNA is TGTGCCAGCAGCCAACGACCAGTCGCCGGGGAGCTGTTTTTT. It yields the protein CASSQRPVAGELFF.